Presented here are 25 T cell receptor beta chains from one specimen sequenced in a study of blood T cell repertoires in COVID-19. Method: immunoSEQ multiplex PCR; TCRdb's copy keeps in-frame clones and lacks some. This table holds roughly 430,000 clones, around 90% found once. The material sequenced was PBMCs or T cells enriched from blood (not recorded which). The source is a woman between 40 and 55 years old with acute COVID-19.

The rearrangement joins TRBV5-5 to TRBJ2-2; 7 positions agree with TRBD1. Germline V gives CDR1 SGHKS, CDR2 YYEKEE (reference sequence). The CDR3 is 16 amino acids. V was clipped by 4 bases and J by 0 bases; unmatched bases: 6. The CDR3 protein is CASSLTGTANTGELFF. The CDR3 DNA reads as TGTGCCAGCAGCCTAACCGGGACAGCGAACACCGGGGAGCTGTTTTTT.

The chain couples TRBV11-2 to TRBJ1-1; D is uncertain. V lost 5 bases to trimming and J lost 2 bases, with 18 bases between them. This CDR3 comprises 16 residues. Germline V gene data show CDR1 as SGHAT and CDR2 as FQNNGV. The CDR3 reads CASSLQAGNVNTEAFF. CDR3 DNA: TGTGCCAGCAGCCTCCAAGCGGGGAACGTAAACACTGAAGCTTTCTTT.

The CDR3 DNA reads as TGCGCCAGCAGCCCAGGACAGGCCGGCACTGAAGCTTTCTTT. Translation: CASSPGQAGTEAFF. The rearrangement uses TRBV5-1 and TRBJ1-1; TRBD1 aligns across 7 bases. V lost 4 bases and J lost 4; bases outside the gene matches: 7. CDR1 and CDR2 (germline): SGHRS, YFSETQ. This CDR3 has 14 residues.

The chain uses TRBV7-9 and TRBJ2-1; 8 positions agree with TRBD2. Germline CDR1 and CDR2: SEHNR and FQNEAQ (reference sequence). This CDR3 has 15 amino acids. Germline trimming cut 4 bases from V and 6 bases from J; bases unmatched to any gene: 8. CDR3 nucleotides: TGTGCCAGCAGCTCCGGGACTAGTCCGGGCAATGAGCAGTTCTTC. It yields the protein CASSSGTSPGNEQFF.

The chain combines TRBV30 with TRBJ2-1; TRBD2 matches 10 bases. The V and J ends lost 5 bases and 4 bases, in that order; junction bases with no gene match: 8. The CDR3 runs to 15 residues. Per the germline V gene, CDR1 is GTSNPN and CDR2 is SVGIG (reference sequence). The CDR3 spells CAWDSAGGPYNEQFF. The CDR3 DNA reads TGTGCCTGGGACTCAGCGGGGGGGCCTTACAATGAGCAGTTCTTC.

V is TRBV7-9 and J is TRBJ2-7, with a tentative D call TRBD2 (7 bases). Between the trimmed V and J ends, which lost 5 bases and 2 bases, there was a span of 19 bases. This CDR3 has 16 amino acids. Germline lookup yields CDR1 SEHNR and CDR2 FQNEAQ (reference sequence). Here the CDR3 DNA reads TGTGCCAGCAGCGCAGCGGGACAAGGGGATCCCTACGAGCAGTACTTC. It codes for CASSAAGQGDPYEQYF. Complete variable domain (other parts from reference TRBV7-9 and TRBJ2-7): DTGVSQNPRHKITKRGQNVTFRCDPISEHNRLYWYRQTLGQGPEFLTYFQNEAQLEKSRLLSDRFSAERPKGSFSTLEIQRTEQGDSAMYLCASSAAGQGDPYEQYFGPGTRLTVT.

The chain links TRBV3-1 (or the pseudogene TRBV3-2) to TRBJ2-3; 8 bases line up with TRBD2. V lost 6 bases and J lost 11; bases outside the gene matches: 19. Germline V lookup: CDR1 LGHDT, CDR2 YNNKEL (reference sequence). The CDR3 is 16 amino acids. The CDR3 here is CASSPGLESAGLGQYF. The CDR3 DNA reads as TGTGCCAGCAGTCCGGGACTAGAATCGGCGGGACTAGGGCAGTATTTT.

As to this clone: The sample holds other DNA sequences that translate to the same CDR3. The V gene is TRBV19, the J gene TRBJ1-1; D unclear. V lost 2 bases and J lost 0, with 7 bases in between. The V gene's germline CDR1 is LNHDA and CDR2 SQIVND (reference sequence). The CDR3 spans 14 residues. CDR3 in DNA: TGTGCCAGTAGTATATTGGCCGTGAACACTGAAGCTTTCTTT. Translation: CASSILAVNTEAFF.

This sequence joins TRBV7-9 and TRBJ1-5; 7 nucleotides line up with TRBD1. Germline CDR1 and CDR2: SEHNR and FQNEAQ (reference sequence). The CDR3 runs 13 residues. V shed 4 bases and J 9 bases; nucleotides not matched to a gene: 6. The CDR3 coding sequence is TGTGCCAGCAGCTCAACAGGGGCGGGGCCCCAGCATTTT. It is translated as CASSSTGAGPQHF.

The CDR3 nucleotides are TGCGCCAGCACGACTAGCGGGGGGGTTCAAGAGACCCAGTACTTC. As protein: CASTTSGGVQETQYF. The chain employs TRBV5-1 and TRBJ2-5; 14 nucleotides align to TRBD2. Germline V gene lookup returns CDR1 SGHRS and CDR2 YFSETQ. With 6 bases clipped from V and 2 bases from J, the junction kept 3 bases outside the gene matches. This CDR3 contains 15 residues.

This chain joins TRBV5-1 and TRBJ1-3; tentatively, D is TRBD1 (6 bases). The ends were cut back, 4 bases at V and 3 bases at J, with 17 bases in the middle. CDR3 size: 16 residues. The germline V gene encodes CDR1 SGHRS and CDR2 YFSETQ. The CDR3 loop is CASSLNRDNLGNTIYF. As DNA, the CDR3 is TGCGCCAGCAGCCTCAACCGGGACAACCTTGGAAACACCATATATTTT. Full variable domain (outside the CDR3, taken from reference TRBV5-1 and TRBJ1-3): KAGVTQTPRYLIKTRGQQVTLSCSPISGHRSVSWYQQTPGQGLQFLFEYFSETQRNKGNFPGRFSGRQFSNSRSEMNVSTLELGDSALYLCASSLNRDNLGNTIYFGEGSWLTVV.

This chain's CDR3 is CASSRGQGDAGANVLTF. CDR3 in DNA: TGTGCCAGCAGCCGGGGACAGGGAGACGCCGGGGCCAACGTCCTGACTTTC. This chain uses TRBV5-4 with TRBJ2-6; 9 bases agree with TRBD1. CDR1 SGHNT and CDR2 YYREEE come from the germline V gene (reference sequence). This CDR3 is 17 amino acids long. Trimming took 4 bases from V and 4 from J; bases not matched to a gene: 9.

V usage is TRBV5-4 and J usage is TRBJ1-4; 7 nucleotides align to TRBD1. CDR1 and CDR2 from the germline V gene are SGHNT and YYREEE (reference sequence). V dropped 5 bases and J dropped 6; count of bases not matched to a gene: 19. This CDR3 comprises 18 residues. The CDR3 DNA is TGTGCCAGCAGAAAACTTGGGGACAGCCCCAGGTCCGATGAAAAACTGTTTTTT. It is translated as CASRKLGDSPRSDEKLFF.

This clone occurred once. The J gene is TRBJ1-3, the V gene TRBV9; maybe TRBD1 (5 bases). The CDR3 consists of 15 residues. Germline V gene sequence: CDR1 SGDLS, CDR2 YYNGEE. Trimming left V 0 bases short and J 4 bases short, with 11 bases between. CDR3 region: CASSVDGATGNTIYF. In nucleotides, the CDR3 is TGTGCCAGCAGCGTAGATGGGGCGACCGGAAACACCATATATTTT.

The V and J genes are TRBV5-1 and TRBJ1-1; 9 nucleotides align to TRBD1. The germline gives CDR1 SGHRS, CDR2 YFSETQ. Trimming cost V 0 bases and J 10 bases; bases outside gene matches: 16. This CDR3 comprises 17 residues. The CDR3: CASSLAGTGNLPGVAFF. CDR3 DNA sequence: TGCGCCAGCAGCTTGGCCGGGACAGGGAATTTGCCCGGGGTAGCTTTCTTT.

This sequence joins TRBV7-7 and TRBJ2-7; 8 bases line up with TRBD1. The CDR3 loop spans 16 amino acids. J lost 5 bases, V lost 5 bases, and 14 bases had no gene match. CDR1 and CDR2 (germline): SSHAT, FNYEAQ (reference sequence). The CDR3 spells CASSPRTGSITNEQYF. Here the CDR3 DNA reads TGTGCCAGCAGCCCCCGGACAGGGAGTATTACCAACGAGCAGTACTTC.

V usage is TRBV2 and J usage is TRBJ1-3; no clear D. V was cut by 0 bases and J by 8 bases, with 11 bases left in between. The CDR3 runs to 14 residues. The V gene's germline CDR1 is SNHLY and CDR2 FYNNEI. CDR3 bases: TGTGCCAGCAGTGAAGCGCTTAGTTTCGACACCATATATTTT. It codes for CASSEALSFDTIYF.

The chain is built from TRBV19 and TRBJ1-5; D is perhaps TRBD1 (5 bases). The CDR3 totals 13 residues. V lost 0 bases to trimming and J lost 11 bases, with 11 bases between them. In germline, CDR1 is LNHDA, CDR2 SQIVND (reference sequence). CDR3 bases: TGTGCCAGTAGTATAGATCAGGGAGGGTCCCAGCATTTT. Translating gives CASSIDQGGSQHF.

The rearrangement uses TRBV3-1 (or the pseudogene TRBV3-2) and TRBJ2-7; TRBD2 matches 9 bases. Germline V gene data show CDR1 as LGHDT and CDR2 as YNNKEL (reference sequence). V was pared by 4 bases and J by 1 base, with 2 bases of the junction left unmatched. CDR3 length: 14 amino acids. The DNA of the CDR3 is TGTGCCAGCAGCCGCACTAGCGGGTCCTACGAGCAGTACTTC. As protein: CASSRTSGSYEQYF.

This chain joins TRBV10-3 and TRBJ2-3; 12 bases align to TRBD2. Germline trimming cut 4 bases from V and 4 bases from J; bases unmatched to any gene: 6. The CDR3 length is 16 residues. Germline CDR1 ENHRY, CDR2 SYGVKD. This chain's CDR3 is CAISGATSGGSDTQYF. CDR3 nucleotides: TGTGCCATCAGTGGGGCGACTAGCGGGGGATCAGATACGCAGTATTTT.

This clone was found many times. The chain links TRBV30 to TRBJ1-4; D is ambiguous. The V and J ends lost 2 bases and 5 bases respectively, with 6 bases between them. Germline values: CDR1 GTSNPN, CDR2 SVGIG (reference sequence). The CDR3 runs 12 residues. This chain's CDR3 is CAWSKQNEKLFF. Here the CDR3 DNA reads TGTGCCTGGAGTAAACAGAATGAAAAACTGTTTTTT.

In DNA form, the CDR3 reads TGTGCCAGCAGCCGACAGGTCCTTAGCTCTGGAAACACCATATATTTT. Amino acid sequence: CASSRQVLSSGNTIYF. The rearrangement uses TRBV3-1 (or the pseudogene TRBV3-2) and TRBJ1-3; D is perhaps TRBD1 (6 bases). Germline V lookup: CDR1 LGHDT, CDR2 YNNKEL (reference sequence). The CDR3 sequence is 16 residues long. V lost 4 bases and J 0 bases, leaving 13 bases between the germline ends.

The chain has TRBV6-5 and TRBJ2-3; perhaps TRBD2 as D (5 bases). CDR3 length: 12 amino acids. Trimming took off 4 bases at V and 7 bases at J, with 9 bases between the two ends. CDR1 is MNHEY and CDR2 is SVGAGI in the germline V gene. The CDR3 spells CASSLDLNTQYF. The CDR3 DNA reads as TGTGCCAGCAGTTTGGACTTAAATACGCAGTATTTT.

V usage is TRBV30 and J usage is TRBJ2-5; TRBD1 matches at 9 bases. CDR1 is GTSNPN and CDR2 is SVGIG in the germline V gene (reference sequence). The CDR3 is made up of 15 amino acids. V was pared by 3 bases and J by 3 bases, with 8 bases of the junction left unmatched. CDR3: CAWSWGGTGKETQYF. The CDR3 nucleotides read TGTGCCTGGAGCTGGGGGGGGACAGGGAAAGAGACCCAGTACTTC.

The chain links TRBV6-5 to TRBJ1-2; 9 bases fit TRBD1. The J segment lost 8 bases and the V segment lost 7 bases, leaving 11 bases of the junction unmatched. Germline-derived CDR1 and CDR2 are MNHEY and SVGAGI. The CDR3 is made up of 14 amino acids. CDR3 DNA sequence: TGTGCCAGCACACCGGGACAGGGACCGGGGGGCTACACCTTC. Protein sequence: CASTPGQGPGGYTF.